The following is a TCR beta chain sequence with its context. Its antigen remains unknown. 60 Vbeta and 13 Jbeta primers were used in PCR. This table comes from immunoSEQ multiplex PCR, and its TCRdb copy is limited to in-frame clones, with some not included. The table has approximately 110,000 clones, less than 20% seen once. These data originate in a study of cytomegalovirus exposure and HLA in healthy donors. CDR1 and CDR2 from the germline V gene are MRHNA and SNTAGT. The CDR3 is 14 residues long. Deletions cut 0 bases from V and 1 base from J, with 6 bases between. Whole-study findings and limits: Cytomegalovirus status was reportedly diagnosed by the classifier with high sensitivity and specificity.

The sequenced sample consisted of PBMCs. This sequence joins TRBV6-4 and TRBJ1-1; D call uncertain. The clonotype was recovered from a woman younger than 35 in good health and CMV-seronegative. The CDR3 bases are TGTGCCAGCAGTGACTCTAGCGAGAACACTGAAGCTTTCTTT. Translated, it gives CASSDSSENTEAFF.